Listed below are T cell receptor beta chains from one sample, sequenced in a study of control samples from healthy donors and cancer patients. Some clones are missing from TCRdb's copy, which holds only in-frame ones; the method was immunoSEQ multiplex PCR. The sample holds about 79,000 clones, 93% seen once. The material sequenced was PBMCs. These receptors all stem from a woman aged 40 to 49 with lung cancer. The CDR3 runs from the conserved cysteine through the conserved F or W. Each record gives: J gene, V gene, D gene, clone size, CDR3 protein, CDR3 DNA. D genes are given only for firm matches. Clone size is given for some rows only: seen once, a few or many times, or a class if the clone is expanded.

>TRBJ2-3|TRBV7-8|.|.
CASSFSVVITDTQYF
TGTGCCAGCAGCTTCTCGGTAGTGATCACAGATACGCAGTATTTT
>TRBJ1-4|TRBV11-3|.|.
CASSSTRRGDGEKLFF
TGTGCCAGCAGCTCGACTCGGAGAGGGGATGGCGAAAAACTGTTTTTT
>TRBJ2-5|TRBV19|TRBD2|.
CASMIAGGVGETQYF
TGTGCCAGTATGATAGCGGGGGGTGTGGGAGAGACCCAGTACTTC
>TRBJ2-4|TRBV11-3|.|.
CASSPRAKNIQYF
TGTGCCAGCAGCCCCAGGGCCAAAAACATTCAGTACTTC
>TRBJ1-1|TRBV20-1|.|.
CSASGSGDTEAFF
TGCAGTGCTAGTGGTTCTGGCGACACTGAAGCTTTCTTT
>TRBJ2-7|TRBV6-5|.|.
CASPGLPPSEQYF
TGTGCCAGCCCGGGACTCCCTCCCTCCGAGCAGTACTTC
>TRBJ1-1|TRBV12-3/TRBV12-4|.|.
CASSFEGNTEAFF
TGTGCCAGCAGTTTTGAAGGGAATACTGAAGCTTTCTTT
>TRBJ2-7|TRBV23-1|.|.
CASSHKAGGPSYEQYF
TGCGCCAGCAGTCATAAGGCAGGGGGGCCCTCCTACGAGCAGTACTTC
>TRBJ2-2|TRBV2|.|.
CASSTLGTGELFF
TGTGCCAGCAGTACCCTTGGGACCGGGGAGCTGTTTTTT
>TRBJ2-7|TRBV4-2|TRBD2|.
CASSQEIAGPYEQYF
TGTGCCAGCAGCCAAGAGATAGCGGGGCCCTACGAGCAGTACTTC
>TRBJ1-2|TRBV30|.|.
CAWSSNPGPTGGYTF
TGTGCCTGGAGTTCCAATCCCGGGCCCACTGGGGGCTACACCTTC
>TRBJ1-1|TRBV2|TRBD1|few
CASSFGTGPMNTEAFF
TGTGCCAGCAGTTTCGGGACAGGGCCCATGAACACTGAAGCTTTCTTT
>TRBJ2-1|TRBV19|.|few
CASSHLVGTSYNEQFF
TGTGCCAGTAGTCACTTGGTCGGTACTTCCTACAATGAGCAGTTCTTC
>TRBJ2-7|TRBV7-8|.|.
CASSPQGGVYEQYF
TGTGCCAGCAGCCCGCAGGGGGGGGTCTACGAGCAGTACTTC
>TRBJ2-1|TRBV10-3|TRBD2|.
CAVSGGNSYNEQFF
TGTGCCGTATCGGGGGGGAACTCCTACAATGAGCAGTTCTTC
>TRBJ2-5|TRBV5-4|.|.
CASSVLGGAEETQYF
TGTGCCAGCAGCGTACTTGGGGGGGCTGAGGAGACCCAGTACTTC
>TRBJ2-7|TRBV7-2|TRBD1|.
CASSFRTGVVNEQYF
TGTGCCAGCAGCTTCCGGACAGGGGTAGTCAACGAGCAGTACTTC
>TRBJ1-2|TRBV19|.|.
CATPLGRNNGYTF
TGTGCCACCCCATTGGGACGTAACAATGGCTACACCTTC
>TRBJ2-1|TRBV7-9|.|.
CASSSQGHEQFF
TGTGCCAGCAGCTCGCAGGGCCATGAGCAGTTCTTC
>TRBJ1-2|TRBV12-5|.|.
CASGLDWRTAYGYTF
TGTGCTAGTGGTTTGGACTGGAGAACAGCCTATGGCTACACCTTC
>TRBJ1-4|TRBV28|.|.
CASSYPTGQTPLLFF
TGTGCCAGCAGTTATCCCACAGGACAGACCCCGTTACTGTTTTTT
>TRBJ1-1|TRBV30|.|.
CAWSPLNTEAFF
TGTGCCTGGAGTCCCTTGAACACTGAAGCTTTCTTT
>TRBJ1-2|TRBV6-5|.|.
CASSYTSNYGYTF
TGTGCCAGCAGTTACACTTCTAACTATGGCTACACCTTC
>TRBJ1-1|TRBV5-1|.|.
CASSTAAPNTEAFF
TGCGCCAGCAGTACAGCTGCTCCGAACACTGAAGCTTTCTTT
>TRBJ2-1|TRBV9|.|.
CASSVVGTGSYNEQFF
TGTGCCAGCAGCGTAGTTGGGACGGGGAGCTACAATGAGCAGTTCTTC
>TRBJ2-1|TRBV11-3|TRBD2|.
CASSLPRGDNEQFF
TGTGCCAGCAGCTTACCGCGGGGGGACAATGAGCAGTTCTTC
>TRBJ1-1|TRBV3-1/TRBV3-2|TRBD1|.
CASRQTGSEAFF
TGTGCCAGCAGACAGACAGGGTCTGAAGCTTTCTTT
>TRBJ2-4|TRBV19|.|.
CASSPSLLNIQYF
TGTGCCAGTAGTCCCTCCCTACTGAACATTCAGTACTTC
>TRBJ2-5|TRBV5-1|.|.
CASSLMDGGWYF
TGCGCCAGCAGCTTAATGGACGGGGGTTGGTACTTC
>TRBJ1-1|TRBV3-1/TRBV3-2|TRBD1|.
CASSQTGLLYTEAFF
TGTGCCAGCAGCCAGACAGGGCTGCTGTACACTGAAGCTTTCTTT
>TRBJ2-2|TRBV4-1|TRBD2|.
CASSTRLAANTGELFF
TGCGCCAGCAGCACCCGACTAGCAGCGAACACCGGGGAGCTGTTTTTT
>TRBJ1-2|TRBV4-1|.|.
CASSQDGTGLPYGYTF
TGCGCCAGCAGCCAAGATGGTACAGGACTTCCCTATGGCTACACCTTC
>TRBJ2-7|TRBV19|TRBD1|.
CASSHGQGLYEQYF
TGTGCCAGTAGTCACGGACAGGGTCTCTACGAGCAGTACTTC
>TRBJ1-2|TRBV9|TRBD1|.
CASSSRGIAGGLMYGYTF
TGTGCCAGCAGCTCGAGGGGTATAGCAGGGGGCCTTATGTATGGCTACACCTTC
>TRBJ2-7|TRBV28|TRBD1|.
CASSSRSWTGWDLVYEQYF
TGTGCCAGCAGTTCCCGTTCCTGGACAGGGTGGGACTTAGTCTACGAGCAGTACTTC
>TRBJ2-1|TRBV18|.|.
CASSPRRDGGPISYNEQFF
TGTGCCAGCTCACCACGGCGGGACGGGGGGCCCATTTCCTACAATGAGCAGTTCTTC
>TRBJ1-5|TRBV25-1|.|.
CASRGVTDSNQPQHF
TGTGCCAGCAGGGGAGTGACGGATAGCAATCAGCCCCAGCATTTT
>TRBJ1-3|TRBV5-1|.|.
CASSPGSSGNTIYF
TGCGCCAGCAGCCCGGGAAGCTCTGGAAACACCATATATTTT
>TRBJ1-1|TRBV30|.|.
CAWRWMGGEAFF
TGTGCCTGGAGGTGGATGGGAGGTGAAGCTTTCTTT
>TRBJ2-7|TRBV5-1|TRBD2|.
CASSLGLAGAIYEQYF
TGCGCCAGCAGCTTAGGACTAGCGGGTGCTATCTACGAGCAGTACTTC
>TRBJ1-5|TRBV19|.|.
CASWGRDQPQHF
TGTGCCAGTTGGGGGAGGGATCAGCCCCAGCATTTT
>TRBJ2-1|TRBV13|TRBD2|.
CASSLGGLAGHNEQFF
TGTGCCAGCAGTCTAGGCGGGCTAGCGGGCCACAATGAGCAGTTCTTC